This passage covers 14 T cell receptor beta chains from one sample sequenced in a study of blood T cell repertoires in COVID-19 (TCRdb year 2020). The protocol used for the library was the immunoSEQ multiplex PCR assay. TCRdb stores this immuneACCESS table with in-frame sequences only. Part of the clones is absent; in the studies checked, under half of the shortfall reflects unresolved V genes, and no reason is known for the rest. The sample has 250,000 to 300,000 clones on record, under 90% of them singletons. Less than 2.5% of the sample rests with the top ten. The sequencing input was peripheral blood. The receptors derive from a man between 45 and 60 years old with acute or convalescent COVID-19.

This clone was detected only once. This CDR3 is also generated by other DNA sequences in the sample. The V gene is TRBV6-5, the J gene TRBJ1-3; no definite D call. Deletions cut 5 bases from V and 4 bases from J, with 6 bases between. In germline, CDR1 is MNHEY, CDR2 SVGAGI. The CDR3 runs 12 residues. This CDR3 reads CASSTPGNTIYF. The CDR3 nucleotides are TGTGCCAGCAGTACACCCGGAAACACCATATATTTT.

This clone was observed a single time. The chain combines TRBV10-3 with TRBJ2-5, with TRBD2 matching 9 bases. CDR1 ENHRY and CDR2 SYGVKD come from the germline V gene. The V and J ends lost 3 bases and 13 bases, in that order; junction bases with no gene match: 6. The CDR3 is made up of 12 amino acids. In nucleotides, the CDR3 is TGTGCCATCAGTGAAGCGGGAGGCAGCCCGTACTTC. Protein sequence: CAISEAGGSPYF.

This clone was counted a few times. This chain joins TRBV5-1 and TRBJ2-6, with a tentative D call TRBD1 (6 bases). The CDR3 runs to 15 residues. Trimming took off 2 bases at V and 4 bases at J, with 10 bases between the two ends. Germline assignment: CDR1 SGHRS and CDR2 YFSETQ. The CDR3 sequence: CASSLQGDGANVLTF. CDR3 in DNA: TGCGCCAGCAGCTTACAGGGAGACGGGGCCAACGTCCTGACTTTC.

This clone occurred once. This chain connects TRBV11-2 to TRBJ1-1; D may be TRBD1 (5 bases). The CDR3 totals 14 residues. Trimming took off 7 bases at V and 4 bases at J, with 16 bases between the two ends. The germline V gene encodes CDR1 SGHAT and CDR2 FQNNGV. The CDR3 nucleotides read TGTGCCAGCACCTCTCTCCGGGGGGGCACTGAAGCTTTCTTT. It is translated as CASTSLRGGTEAFF.

This clone has just a few counts. J is TRBJ1-6 and V is TRBV24-1; tentatively, D is TRBD1 (6 bases). Germline loops: CDR1 KGHDR, CDR2 SFDVKD. The V and J ends lost 4 bases and 15 bases respectively, with 15 bases between them. This CDR3 spans 13 amino acids. As DNA, the CDR3 is TGTGCCACCAGTGACTGGACAGAGAAAAACCTCCACTTT. This encodes CATSDWTEKNLHF.

Here the CDR3 DNA reads TGTGCCAGCAGCCAAGGTGTAGGAATAGCGTACGAGCAGTACTTC. It encodes CASSQGVGIAYEQYF. The genes are TRBV14 and TRBJ2-7; TRBD2 might be the D (5 bases). Germline assignment: CDR1 SGHDN and CDR2 FVKESK. V lost 1 base and J lost 4, with 14 bases in between. This CDR3 contains 15 residues.

This clone was counted only a few times. V and J are TRBV7-3 and TRBJ2-2; TRBD2 matches 10 bases. Germline V lookup: CDR1 SGHTA, CDR2 FQGTGA. The junction had 7 bases not matched to a gene; V was cut back by 5 bases and J by 4 bases. The CDR3 sequence is 16 residues long. The CDR3 bases are TGTGCCAGCAGCGGCCCGGGACTAGCGAGCACCGGGGAGCTGTTTTTT. This gives the protein CASSGPGLASTGELFF.

The chain recombines TRBV29-1 with TRBJ1-1, with D perhaps TRBD1 (5 bases). V was cut by 6 bases and J by 4 bases, with 15 bases left in between. Per germline, CDR1 SQVTM and CDR2 ANQGSEA. The CDR3 is 13 amino acids. The CDR3 is CSVETSQGTEAFF. The CDR3 DNA reads TGCAGCGTCGAAACCTCCCAGGGCACTGAAGCTTTCTTT.

This chain uses TRBV30 with TRBJ1-1; 8 nucleotides match TRBD1. This CDR3 spans 13 amino acids. The V gene's germline CDR1 is GTSNPN and CDR2 SVGIG (reference sequence). The trim removed 5 bases at V and 5 bases at J, leaving 7 bases unmatched. Here the CDR3 reads CAWYQGAGTEAFF. The CDR3 region has the DNA TGTGCCTGGTACCAGGGGGCGGGAACTGAAGCTTTCTTT.

This clone was observed once. The chain carries TRBV5-4 and TRBJ2-7; D is undetermined. The CDR3 sequence is 14 residues long. Germline CDR1 reads SGHNT; CDR2 reads YYREEE (reference sequence). V was trimmed by 2 bases and J by 3 bases, leaving 12 bases between them. CDR3 bases: TGTGCCAGCAGCTTTCGGCCCGCTAGCTACGAGCAGTACTTC. This codes for CASSFRPASYEQYF.

This clone is a singleton in its sample. The chain couples TRBV10-3 to TRBJ1-2, with a possible D match to TRBD1 (6 bases). Germline loops: CDR1 ENHRY, CDR2 SYGVKD. The CDR3 runs 14 residues. V lost 0 bases and J 2 bases, leaving 7 bases between the germline ends. The CDR3 here is CAISESGANYGYTF. CDR3 sequence (DNA): TGTGCCATCAGTGAGTCGGGGGCCAACTATGGCTACACCTTC.

CDR3 region: CASSQTGGLRATEAFF. The CDR3 DNA sequence: TGTGCCAGCAGCCAAACAGGGGGCCTCCGGGCCACTGAAGCTTTCTTT. The chain joins TRBV16 to TRBJ1-1; 9 nucleotides match TRBD1. The CDR3 loop spans 16 amino acids. V gave up 2 bases and J gave up 4 bases; unmatched junction bases: 8. Per germline, CDR1 KGHSY and CDR2 FQNENV.

This chain links TRBV10-3 with TRBJ1-1; weak D call: TRBD1 (5 bases). Between the trimmed V and J ends, which lost 7 bases and 0 bases, there was a span of 12 bases. The CDR3 consists of 14 residues. Germline lookup yields CDR1 ENHRY and CDR2 SYGVKD. Here the CDR3 DNA reads TGTGCCATCACCTTGGACAAAATGAACACTGAAGCTTTCTTT. Its protein is CAITLDKMNTEAFF.

Here the CDR3 DNA reads TGTGCCAGCAGCCAAGCGGGGGCGGGAGATACGCAGTATTTT. Translated, it gives CASSQAGAGDTQYF. The chain couples TRBV11-2 to TRBJ2-3, with TRBD2 identical over 8 bases. This CDR3 comprises 14 residues. The trim removed 5 bases at V and 5 bases at J, leaving 6 bases unmatched. Germline V gene lookup returns CDR1 SGHAT and CDR2 FQNNGV.